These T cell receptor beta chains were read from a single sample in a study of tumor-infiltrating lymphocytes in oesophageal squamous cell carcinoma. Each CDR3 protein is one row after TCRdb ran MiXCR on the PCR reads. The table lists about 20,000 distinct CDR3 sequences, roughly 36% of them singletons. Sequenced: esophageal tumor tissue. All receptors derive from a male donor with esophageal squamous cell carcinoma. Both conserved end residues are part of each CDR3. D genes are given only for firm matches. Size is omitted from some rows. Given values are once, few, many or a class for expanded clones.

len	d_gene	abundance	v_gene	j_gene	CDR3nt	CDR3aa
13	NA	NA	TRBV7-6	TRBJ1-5	TGTGCCAGCAGCCCACAGGGAAATCAGCCCCAGCATTTT	CASSPQGNQPQHF
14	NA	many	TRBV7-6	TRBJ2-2	TGTGCCAGCAGCTTACACACTGTCACCGGGGAGCTGTTTTTT	CASSLHTVTGELFF
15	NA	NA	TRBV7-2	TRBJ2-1	TGTGCCAGCAGCTTAGGTGTGAGGGGCCAGAATGAGCAGTTCTTC	CASSLGVRGQNEQFF
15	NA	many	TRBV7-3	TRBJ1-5	TGTGCCAGCAGCCCCCGACACAGGAGATATCAGCCCCAGCATTTT	CASSPRHRRYQPQHF
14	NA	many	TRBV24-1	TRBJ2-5	TGTGCCACCAGTGACCCAGGGGTGGGAGAGACCCAGTACTTC	CATSDPGVGETQYF
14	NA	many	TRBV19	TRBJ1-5	TGTGCCAGTAGGAGCAGAGCTAGCAATCAGCCCCAGCATTTT	CASRSRASNQPQHF
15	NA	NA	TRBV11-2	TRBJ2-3	TGTGCCAGCAGCTTAGAAGCAAGGGGCACAGATACGCAGTATTTT	CASSLEARGTDTQYF
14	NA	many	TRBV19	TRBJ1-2	TGTGCCAGTAGTATAGCAGACGGAGACTATGGCTACACCTTC	CASSIADGDYGYTF
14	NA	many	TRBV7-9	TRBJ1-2	TGTGCCAGCAGGCCGGGGGGAGCAAACTATGGCTACACCTTC	CASRPGGANYGYTF
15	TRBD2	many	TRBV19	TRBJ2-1	TGTGCCAGTAGTACATCGGGACTAGCATACAATGAGCAGTTCTTC	CASSTSGLAYNEQFF
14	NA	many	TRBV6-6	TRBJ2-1	TGTGCCAGCAGTTACTCGGACTACCGAAATGAGCAGTTCTTC	CASSYSDYRNEQFF
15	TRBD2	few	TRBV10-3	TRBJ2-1	TGTGCCATCAGAATCGATAGCGGGGCCTACAATGAGCAGTTCTTC	CAIRIDSGAYNEQFF
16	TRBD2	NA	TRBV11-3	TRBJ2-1	TGTGCCAGCAGCCTCGGGACTAGCGGAGTCTACAATGAGCAGTTCTTC	CASSLGTSGVYNEQFF
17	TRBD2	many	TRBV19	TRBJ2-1	TGTGCCAGTAGTATACAAGGACTAGCGGGAGGCAAGAATGAGCAGTTCTTC	CASSIQGLAGGKNEQFF
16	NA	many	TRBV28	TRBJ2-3	TGTGCCAGCCGACCGTGGGAGGGGGCTAACACAGATACGCAGTATTTT	CASRPWEGANTDTQYF
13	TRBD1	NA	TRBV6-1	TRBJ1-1	TGTGCCAGCAGTGACGGGACAGGGGCTCTGGTCGTCTTT	CASSDGTGALVVF
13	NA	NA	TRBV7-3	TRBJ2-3	TGTGCCAGCAGCCAGGAATTTACAGATACGCAGTATTTT	CASSQEFTDTQYF
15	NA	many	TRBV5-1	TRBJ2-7	TGCGCCAGCAGCTCAACTAGTCAACTTTCCTACGAGCAGTACTTC	CASSSTSQLSYEQYF
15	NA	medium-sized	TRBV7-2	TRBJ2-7	TGTGCCAGCAGCCAGTGGGACGGAAGCTCCTACGAGCAGTACTTC	CASSQWDGSSYEQYF
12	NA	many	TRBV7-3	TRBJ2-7	TGTGCCAGCAGCTTGGAGGGAAGTGAGCAGTACTTC	CASSLEGSEQYF
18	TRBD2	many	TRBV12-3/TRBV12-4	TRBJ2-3	TGTGCCAGCAGTCCCAGACTACTAGCGGGGGGGGACACAGATACGCAGTATTTT	CASSPRLLAGGDTDTQYF
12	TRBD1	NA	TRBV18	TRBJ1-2	TGTGCCAGCTCAACGTACAGGGGAGGCTACACCTTC	CASSTYRGGYTF
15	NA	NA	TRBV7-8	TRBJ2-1	TGTGCCAGCAGCTTAGGGACTCTCTCCTACAATGAGCAGTTCTTC	CASSLGTLSYNEQFF